This T cell receptor (beta chain) was sequenced during a study of identifying expanded T cells in peripheral blood. Study-wide findings and caveats: Technical replicates showed around 1.2 changed clones; about 2 weeks 15 to 20; four weeks 19. Variance in clone template counts between approximately 2-week samples significantly increased with total template count across all healthy donors.

Turning to this clone: Its antigen is as yet unknown.

Healthy donors had no documented immune events, such as infections, while sampled. TCRdb keeps only in-frame clones here, not all; method: immunoSEQ multiplex PCR. The repertoire holds fewer than 65,000 clones, with around 87% as singletons. This sequence originates from a person aged 18 to 70 in good health. The sequenced sample was blood.

CDR3 residues: CASSDRGNTEAFF. As DNA, the CDR3 is TGTGCCAGCAGTGACAGGGGGAACACTGAAGCTTTCTTT. This chain uses TRBV6-4 with TRBJ1-1; weak D call: TRBD1 (5 bases). Trimming removed 2 bases at V and 1 base at J, with 5 bases between. Germline V gene sequence: CDR1 MRHNA, CDR2 SNTAGT. The CDR3 contains 13 residues.